One sample yielded the 21 T cell receptor beta chains listed below, sequenced in a study of technical replicates of blood from a handful of donors. Produced via immunoSEQ multiplex PCR; TCRdb's table is partial and in-frame only. The data show 81,000 or so clones, with 90% to 97% seen just once and around 0.2% held by the top ten. Sequencing used T cells isolated from PBMCs. The receptors derive from a human donor in good health.

The chain links TRBV5-1 to TRBJ2-3, with 11 bases aligning to TRBD2. Germline loops: CDR1 SGHRS, CDR2 YFSETQ. This CDR3 region has 16 residues. The V segment lost 3 bases and the J segment 4 bases; nucleotides outside the gene matches: 7. The CDR3 region is CASSSPGTSGSDTQYF. The CDR3 DNA follows: TGCGCCAGCAGCTCCCCCGGGACTAGCGGATCAGATACGCAGTATTTT.

A single count supports this clone. V gene TRBV7-9 combines with J gene TRBJ2-1, with TRBD2 identical over 11 bases. CDR3 length: 15 residues. With V trimmed by 4 bases and J by 7 bases, 6 bases remained unmatched. The germline gives CDR1 SEHNR, CDR2 FQNEAQ (reference sequence). CDR3 in DNA: TGTGCCAGCAGCTCTATCGGGACTAGCGGAAATGAGCAGTTCTTC. Translation gives CASSSIGTSGNEQFF.

V usage is TRBV7-2 and J usage is TRBJ2-2; D not resolved. V shed 7 bases and J shed 7 bases, with 13 bases lying between them. This CDR3 region has 13 residues. Germline V gene data show CDR1 as SGHTA and CDR2 as FQGNSA. The CDR3 sequence: CASNLLGGGELFF. The CDR3 DNA follows: TGTGCCAGCAACCTCCTAGGCGGCGGGGAGCTGTTTTTT.

Here the CDR3 reads CASRHIGDSPLHF. Here the CDR3 DNA reads TGTGCCAGCAGGCACATAGGGGATTCACCCCTCCACTTT. V and J are TRBV27 and TRBJ1-6; tentative D call: TRBD1 (5 bases). The CDR3 has 13 residues. CDR1 MNHEY and CDR2 SMNVEV come from the germline V gene (reference sequence). V dropped 6 bases and J dropped 8 bases, with 11 bases sitting between them.

V usage is TRBV30 and J usage is TRBJ1-1, with 8 bases aligning to TRBD1. Germline lookup yields CDR1 GTSNPN and CDR2 SVGIG (reference sequence). This CDR3 spans 11 amino acids. Trimming at V came to 5 bases and at J to 10 bases, leaving 6 bases not matched to a gene. This CDR3 reads CAWAGGPIAFF. The CDR3 DNA sequence: TGTGCCTGGGCAGGGGGCCCGATAGCTTTCTTT.

This chain joins TRBV6-1 and TRBJ1-2, with no clear D. Germline loops: CDR1 MNHNS, CDR2 SASEGT. CDR3 length: 13 amino acids. V dropped 4 bases and J dropped 4 bases, with 10 bases sitting between them. CDR3 sequence: CASSVGNLYGYTF. The CDR3 region has the DNA TGTGCCAGCAGTGTCGGGAACCTCTATGGCTACACCTTC.

This chain joins TRBV5-1 and TRBJ2-7; TRBD1 aligns across 7 bases. The CDR3 length is 14 residues. The V and J ends lost 1 base and 1 base, in that order; junction bases with no gene match: 2. Germline V CDR1 and CDR2: SGHRS, YFSETQ. The CDR3 sequence: CASSLLQGSYEQYF. CDR3 DNA sequence: TGCGCCAGCAGCTTGTTACAGGGGTCCTACGAGCAGTACTTC.

The chain joins TRBV7-9 to TRBJ2-1; TRBD2 matches 14 bases. The CDR3 is 17 amino acids. J lost 3 bases, V lost 5 bases, and 6 bases had no gene match. CDR1 is SEHNR, CDR2 FQNEAQ, per germline (reference sequence). The CDR3 loop reads CASSPGTSGGFYNEQFF. DNA for the CDR3: TGTGCCAGCAGCCCCGGGACTAGCGGGGGTTTCTACAATGAGCAGTTCTTC.

The rearrangement joins TRBV19 to TRBJ1-2; 7 nucleotides align to TRBD1. Germline V gives CDR1 LNHDA, CDR2 SQIVND (reference sequence). This CDR3 contains 13 residues. The junction had 2 bases not matched to a gene; V was cut back by 3 bases and J by 4 bases. The CDR3 nucleotides are TGTGCCAGTAGTATGAGGGGGCCCTATGGCTACACCTTC. Residues: CASSMRGPYGYTF. The complete variable domain, with remaining parts taken from reference TRBV19 and TRBJ1-2, reads DGGITQSPKYLFRKEGQNVTLSCEQNLNHDAMYWYRQDPGQGLRLIYYSQIVNDFQKGDIAEGYSVSREKKESFPLTVTSAQKNPTAFYLCASSMRGPYGYTFGSGTRLTVV.

The V gene is TRBV6-6, the J gene TRBJ1-1; 8 nucleotides line up with TRBD1. J lost 11 bases, V lost 9 bases, and 14 bases had no gene match. From germline, CDR1 is MNHNY and CDR2 SVGAGI (reference sequence). This CDR3 comprises 13 residues. This chain's CDR3 is CASLAGTGAGAFF. The CDR3 nucleotides are TGTGCCAGTTTGGCAGGGACAGGAGCTGGCGCTTTCTTT.

The chain joins TRBV5-1 to TRBJ1-5; D is uncertain. Trimming shortened V by 1 base and J by 0 bases, and 11 bases separated the two germline ends. CDR3 length: 16 amino acids. In germline, CDR1 is SGHRS, CDR2 YFSETQ. CDR3 sequence (DNA): TGCGCCAGCAGCTTGTCGGGTCCTTATAGCAATCAGCCCCAGCATTTT. Translation gives CASSLSGPYSNQPQHF.

CDR3 protein: CASSLYEEGQEAFF. CDR3 nucleotides: TGCGCCAGCAGCCTGTATGAGGAGGGACAGGAAGCTTTCTTT. V usage is TRBV4-1 and J usage is TRBJ1-1; 7 bases align to TRBD1. The junction had 10 bases not matched to a gene; V was cut back by 4 bases and J by 8 bases. In germline, CDR1 is MGHRA, CDR2 YSYEKL. This CDR3 contains 14 residues.

V and J are TRBV14 and TRBJ1-1, with D maybe TRBD1 (5 bases). Germline values: CDR1 SGHDN, CDR2 FVKESK. The V and J ends lost 0 bases and 6 bases respectively, with 17 bases between them. This CDR3 has 16 residues. CDR3 protein: CASSQETSGTGAEAFF. The CDR3 coding sequence is TGTGCCAGCAGCCAAGAAACGAGTGGAACGGGGGCTGAAGCTTTCTTT.

This rearrangement joins TRBV7-6 to TRBJ2-5; 9 bases fit TRBD1. This CDR3 spans 14 amino acids. Germline lookup yields CDR1 SGHVS and CDR2 FNYEAQ. V dropped 1 base and J dropped 3; count of bases not matched to a gene: 0. As DNA, the CDR3 is TGTGCCAGCAGCTTAGGGACAGGGGAAGAGACCCAGTACTTC. Amino acid sequence: CASSLGTGEETQYF.

The V call is TRBV5-1, the J call TRBJ2-3; 13 nucleotides align to TRBD2. The CDR3 extends over 19 amino acids. V lost 3 bases to trimming and J lost 3 bases; unmatched junction nucleotides: 13. Germline CDR1 is SGHRS and CDR2 is YFSETQ. CDR3 sequence (DNA): TGCGCCAGCAGCTGGACTAGCGGGAGAAACATAGGCCCAACAGATACGCAGTATTTT. Translated, it gives CASSWTSGRNIGPTDTQYF.

The chain carries TRBV2 and TRBJ1-2; D might be TRBD1 (5 bases). The CDR3 runs to 15 residues. Germline V gene lookup returns CDR1 SNHLY and CDR2 FYNNEI. Trimming removed 1 base at V and 4 bases at J, with 13 bases between. CDR3 sequence: CASSEGGQGIYGYTF. CDR3 bases: TGTGCCAGCAGTGAAGGAGGTCAGGGAATCTATGGCTACACCTTC.

V and J are TRBV27 and TRBJ1-6, with 10 nucleotides matching TRBD1. This CDR3 comprises 16 residues. Germline V gene lookup returns CDR1 MNHEY and CDR2 SMNVEV (reference sequence). V shed 5 bases and J 9 bases; nucleotides not matched to a gene: 10. CDR3 region: CASSPPPGTGASPLHF. As DNA, the CDR3 is TGTGCCAGCAGTCCACCACCCGGGACAGGGGCTTCACCCCTCCACTTT.

The chain links TRBV18 to TRBJ1-2, with a possible D match to TRBD1 (5 bases). V was trimmed by 0 bases and J by 7 bases, leaving 9 bases between them. The CDR3 is made up of 13 amino acids. Germline-derived CDR1 and CDR2 are KGHSH and LQKENI. The CDR3 sequence is CASSPPGLGGYTF. The CDR3, as DNA: TGTGCCAGCTCACCACCGGGGCTGGGTGGCTACACCTTC. Based on the CDR3 plus reference TRBV18 and TRBJ1-2, the full variable domain is NAGVMQNPRHLVRRRGQEARLRCSPMKGHSHVYWYRQLPEEGLKFMVYLQKENIIDESGMPKERFSAEFPKEGPSILRIQQVVRGDSAAYFCASSPPGLGGYTFGSGTRLTVV.

The V call is TRBV25-1, the J call TRBJ1-1; 12 nucleotides align to TRBD1. CDR1 is MGHDK and CDR2 is SYGVNS in the germline V gene. CDR3 length: 15 amino acids. V shed 5 bases and J 10 bases; nucleotides not matched to a gene: 11. CDR3 region: CASSWPGQGARGAFF. CDR3 nucleotide sequence: TGTGCCAGCAGTTGGCCGGGACAGGGGGCGCGGGGAGCTTTCTTT.

V is TRBV6-5 and J is TRBJ2-7; D may be TRBD1 (6 bases). This CDR3 spans 15 amino acids. CDR1 is MNHEY and CDR2 is SVGAGI in the germline V gene. Trimming stripped 6 bases from V and 0 bases from J, with 15 bases between. The CDR3 loop reads CASSPSQGTSYEQYF. CDR3 nucleotides: TGTGCCAGCAGCCCTAGCCAGGGGACCTCCTACGAGCAGTACTTC.

The count of this clone is one. This chain links TRBV28 with TRBJ2-7, with 9 bases aligning to TRBD1. CDR3 length: 15 amino acids. V dropped 6 bases and J dropped 2; count of bases not matched to a gene: 8. CDR1 is MDHEN, CDR2 SYDVKM, per germline. CDR3 amino acids: CASSLSGTGPYEQYF. The CDR3 DNA reads as TGTGCCAGCAGCCTCTCCGGGACAGGGCCCTACGAGCAGTACTTC. The whole variable domain, remainder taken from reference TRBV28 and TRBJ2-7, is DVKVTQSSRYLVKRTGEKVFLECVQDMDHENMFWYRQDPGLGLRLIYFSYDVKMKEKGDIPEGYSVSREKKERFSLILESASTNQTSMYLCASSLSGTGPYEQYFGPGTRLTVT.